These 25 T cell receptor beta chains were all obtained from the same sample, sequenced in a study of T-cell reconstitution after alpha-beta-depleted transplantation in children. Using unique molecular identifiers, the investigators prepared the TCRbeta library. TCRdb reprocessed the PCR reads via MiXCR and lists one record per CDR3 protein. Among about 540,000 distinct CDR3 sequences listed, 15% to 20% were seen once. Source: PBMCs from the stem cell graft donor, taken from the stem cell graft. Receptors were obtained from a human donor who donated a stem cell graft to a child with acute lymphoblastic leukemia.

The chain joins TRBV5-1 to TRBJ2-5, with D possibly TRBD1 on 6 matching bases. CDR1 is SGHRS and CDR2 is YFSETQ in the germline V gene. V lost 0 bases and J 4 bases, leaving 10 bases between the germline ends. The CDR3 is 14 residues long. CDR3 sequence: CASSLVPGVETQYF. CDR3 coding DNA: TGCGCCAGCAGCTTGGTCCCAGGGGTAGAGACCCAGTACTTC.

This clonotype showed up just a few times. The chain recombines TRBV7-7 with TRBJ2-5, with TRBD2 identical over 10 bases. J gave up 2 bases and V 6 bases, and 6 bases lay outside the gene matches. Looked up from germline, CDR1 is SSHAT and CDR2 is FNYEAQ (reference sequence). The CDR3 is made up of 15 amino acids. The CDR3 here is CASSRTSGKQETQYF. The CDR3 nucleotides read TGTGCCAGCAGTCGGACTAGCGGAAAGCAAGAGACCCAGTACTTC.

The V call is TRBV6-1, the J call TRBJ2-5; tentatively, D is TRBD1 (7 bases). CDR3 length: 16 amino acids. The germline CDR1 and CDR2 sequences are MNHNS and SASEGT. V lost 6 bases and J 5 bases, leaving 22 bases between the germline ends. CDR3 nucleotide sequence: TGTGCCAGCAGGGGACTCTCTCGGGCGGACAGGGAGACCCAGTACTTC. It is translated as CASRGLSRADRETQYF.

This clonotype was seen a handful of times. The chain joins TRBV10-2 to TRBJ2-7; 14 nucleotides align to TRBD2. From germline, CDR1 is WSHSY and CDR2 SAAADI. This CDR3 spans 15 amino acids. V lost 6 bases and J lost 5; bases outside the gene matches: 6. Here the CDR3 reads CASRGLAGGGNEQYF. The CDR3 DNA reads TGCGCCAGCAGAGGACTAGCGGGAGGAGGGAACGAGCAGTACTTC.

The rearrangement uses TRBV28 and TRBJ1-1; 9 nucleotides line up with TRBD1. The junction had 12 bases not matched to a gene; V was cut back by 5 bases and J by 5 bases. The V gene's germline CDR1 is MDHEN and CDR2 SYDVKM. This CDR3 is built from 16 residues. The CDR3 region has the DNA TGTGCCAGCAGTGGCGGGACAGGGCTCGGTTTAACTGAAGCTTTCTTT. Protein product: CASSGGTGLGLTEAFF. Drawing the rest from reference TRBV28 and TRBJ1-1, the complete variable domain is DVKVTQSSRYLVKRTGEKVFLECVQDMDHENMFWYRQDPGLGLRLIYFSYDVKMKEKGDIPEGYSVSREKKERFSLILESASTNQTSMYLCASSGGTGLGLTEAFFGQGTRLTVV.

The table lists this clonotype with a few counts. DNA of the CDR3: TGTGCCAGCAGATCCGGGACAGGGTGGAGTAACACTGAAGCTTTCTTT. Translating it yields CASRSGTGWSNTEAFF. The chain has TRBV5-6 and TRBJ1-1; 9 bases align to TRBD1. CDR1 is SGHDT and CDR2 is YYEEEE in the germline V gene. This CDR3 has 16 residues. J gave up 2 bases and V 5 bases, and 10 bases lay outside the gene matches.

In this sample, this clonotype turned up a few times. The genes are TRBV12-3 or TRBV12-4 and TRBJ2-2, with D possibly being TRBD1 (6 bases). The CDR3 has 16 amino acids. Trimming took off 5 bases at V and 0 bases at J, with 13 bases between the two ends. CDR3 residues: CASSRTGTPNTGELFF. In DNA, the CDR3 is TGTGCCAGCAGTCGAACCGGGACACCGAACACCGGGGAGCTGTTTTTT.

This clonotype was recorded a few times. The gene calls are TRBV5-1 and TRBJ2-7, with 7 bases lining up with TRBD1. The germline V gene has CDR1 SGHRS and CDR2 YFSETQ. Trimming at V came to 4 bases and at J to 4 bases, leaving 14 bases not matched to a gene. The length of the CDR3 is 16 residues. CDR3 residues: CASSPGRDRLNYEQYF. In DNA form, the CDR3 reads TGCGCCAGCAGCCCTGGCCGGGACAGACTAAATTACGAGCAGTACTTC.

This clonotype was seen only a few times. This chain uses TRBV15 with TRBJ1-5, with D maybe TRBD1 (6 bases). Germline lookup yields CDR1 LNHNV and CDR2 YYDKDF (reference sequence). V dropped 5 bases and J dropped 5 bases, with 16 bases sitting between them. The length of the CDR3 is 15 residues. As DNA, the CDR3 is TGTGCCACCAGCGGATTATTGACAGGCGATCAGCCCCAGCATTTT. Translating it yields CATSGLLTGDQPQHF.

This clonotype has a handful of counts. For the CDR3, the DNA is TGCGCCAGCAGCCAAGACCCCCGGGAGGGTCTCTACGAGCAGTACTTC. Translating gives CASSQDPREGLYEQYF. The rearrangement links TRBV4-1 to TRBJ2-7; 8 bases are a match to TRBD2. The germline V gene encodes CDR1 MGHRA and CDR2 YSYEKL. CDR3 length: 16 amino acids. V gave up 0 bases and J gave up 3 bases; unmatched junction bases: 7.

The V and J genes are TRBV24-1 and TRBJ2-4; D might be TRBD1 (6 bases). Germline lookup yields CDR1 KGHDR and CDR2 SFDVKD. The CDR3 sequence is 15 residues long. With 7 bases removed from V and 0 bases from J, the gap between germline ends came to 12 bases. DNA of the CDR3: TGTGCCACCAGCTCAGGGGCGAGAGCCAAAAACATTCAGTACTTC. The encoded protein is CATSSGARAKNIQYF.

This clonotype has more than one count but fewer than ten. This rearrangement joins TRBV29-1 to TRBJ2-7; the match to TRBD1 covers 8 bases. V dropped 4 bases and J dropped 7; count of bases not matched to a gene: 9. The CDR3 runs to 13 residues. Per germline, CDR1 SQVTM and CDR2 ANQGSEA. CDR3 residues: CSVVWTGSREQYF. The CDR3 bases are TGCAGCGTTGTATGGACAGGGAGCCGTGAGCAGTACTTC.

The chain recombines TRBV12-3 or TRBV12-4 with TRBJ2-2; D may be TRBD2 (5 bases). The V and J ends lost 4 bases and 3 bases respectively, with 12 bases between them. The CDR3 is 15 residues long. The CDR3 DNA reads as TGTGCCAGCAGTTACGGGGTTTTGGACACCGGGGAGCTGTTTTTT. It yields the protein CASSYGVLDTGELFF.

V usage is TRBV11-3 and J usage is TRBJ2-1; TRBD2 matches at 7 bases. The CDR3 has 17 residues. Germline V gives CDR1 SGHNT, CDR2 YENEEA. The V and J ends lost 4 bases and 2 bases, in that order; junction bases with no gene match: 11. The CDR3 loop is CASSSLAEGPTYNEQFF. DNA of the CDR3: TGTGCCAGCAGCTCCCTAGCGGAAGGACCCACCTACAATGAGCAGTTCTTC.

This chain joins TRBV6-1 and TRBJ2-5; 7 bases are a match to TRBD2. Germline CDR1 reads MNHNS; CDR2 reads SASEGT. The CDR3 runs 13 residues. V dropped 8 bases and J dropped 0; count of bases not matched to a gene: 3. CDR3 coding DNA: TGTGCCAGCCGGCGGGGGAACCAAGAGACCCAGTACTTC. As protein: CASRRGNQETQYF.

This clonotype has a count of ten or more. V usage is TRBV3-1 and J usage is TRBJ2-4; D ambiguous. Deletions cut 1 base from V and 7 bases from J, with 2 bases between. There are 11 residues in the CDR3. Germline V gene lookup returns CDR1 LGHDT and CDR2 YNNKEL (reference sequence). In DNA form, the CDR3 reads TGTGCCAGCAGCCAAGCCAACATTCAGTACTTC. This sequence encodes CASSQANIQYF.

The chain links TRBV3-1 to TRBJ1-3; TRBD1 agrees at 7 bases. J was trimmed by 4 bases and V by 1 base; bases with no gene match: 1. The germline gives CDR1 LGHDT, CDR2 YNNKEL (reference sequence). CDR3 length: 14 amino acids. As DNA, the CDR3 is TGTGCCAGCAGCCAAGTACAGGGGGGAAACACCATATATTTT. This encodes CASSQVQGGNTIYF.

The V and J genes are TRBV12-3 or TRBV12-4 and TRBJ1-6; no firm D call. Trimming took off 2 bases at V and 8 bases at J, with 10 bases between the two ends. CDR3 length equals 14 residues. Written as DNA, the CDR3 is TGTGCCAGCAGTTTATTGGGAAGCCATTCACCCCTCCACTTT. This sequence encodes CASSLLGSHSPLHF.

The chain recombines TRBV5-1 with TRBJ1-2, with a possible D match to TRBD1 (5 bases). CDR1 and CDR2 (germline): SGHRS, YFSETQ. There are 15 residues in the CDR3. Trimming took off 0 bases at V and 4 bases at J, with 13 bases between the two ends. CDR3 region: CASSLANGAGYGYTF. CDR3 coding DNA: TGCGCCAGCAGCTTGGCCAACGGGGCCGGCTATGGCTACACCTTC.

In its sample, this clonotype was seen a few times. The rearrangement uses TRBV27 and TRBJ2-7, with TRBD1 identical over 7 bases. Germline V lookup: CDR1 MNHEY, CDR2 SMNVEV (reference sequence). The CDR3 runs to 16 residues. Trimming took 5 bases from V and 3 from J; bases not matched to a gene: 13. The CDR3 nucleotides read TGTGCCAGCAGTCCTATTCCCCGGGACAGACACTACGAGCAGTACTTC. Translation gives CASSPIPRDRHYEQYF.

The rearrangement uses TRBV20-1 and TRBJ2-2; 10 positions agree with TRBD2. V gave up 6 bases and J gave up 6 bases; unmatched junction bases: 4. The CDR3 runs to 13 residues. Germline V gene lookup returns CDR1 DFQATT and CDR2 SNEGSKA (reference sequence). The CDR3 sequence: CSALAGGPGELFF. As DNA, the CDR3 is TGCAGTGCCTTAGCGGGGGGACCCGGGGAGCTGTTTTTT.

This chain links TRBV18 with TRBJ2-5; D remains ambiguous. V dropped 3 bases and J dropped 1 base, with 9 bases sitting between them. CDR3 size: 14 residues. Looked up from germline, CDR1 is KGHSH and CDR2 is LQKENI. The CDR3 spells CASSPRTAQETQYF. The CDR3 coding sequence is TGTGCCAGCTCACCCCGGACGGCCCAAGAGACCCAGTACTTC.

The chain has TRBV11-2 and TRBJ2-1; no clear D. The CDR3 extends over 15 amino acids. Trimming pared 5 bases from V and 0 bases from J, leaving 11 bases between. The V gene's germline CDR1 is SGHAT and CDR2 FQNNGV. In nucleotides, the CDR3 is TGTGCCAGCAGCGCGCGTTCTAGCTCCTACAATGAGCAGTTCTTC. It translates to CASSARSSSYNEQFF.

This clonotype occurred a few times. The chain combines TRBV5-1 with TRBJ2-1; 7 nucleotides line up with TRBD2. Germline V gene lookup returns CDR1 SGHRS and CDR2 YFSETQ. The CDR3 spans 15 residues. V dropped 4 bases and J dropped 6; count of bases not matched to a gene: 10. CDR3 nucleotide sequence: TGCGCCAGCAGCGGCGGGAGACTCGGGACCAATGAGCAGTTCTTC. Its translation is CASSGGRLGTNEQFF. Complete variable domain (other parts from reference TRBV5-1 and TRBJ2-1): KAGVTQTPRYLIKTRGQQVTLSCSPISGHRSVSWYQQTPGQGLQFLFEYFSETQRNKGNFPGRFSGRQFSNSRSEMNVSTLELGDSALYLCASSGGRLGTNEQFFGPGTRLTVL.

Only a few counts were recorded for this clonotype. The V call is TRBV30, the J call TRBJ2-1; no firm D call. Germline V gene sequence: CDR1 GTSNPN, CDR2 SVGIG (reference sequence). This CDR3 has 13 amino acids. The V end lost 8 bases, the J end lost 2 bases, and 13 bases lay between the germline ends. CDR3 nucleotides: TGTGCCCGGCGATCCCCCGCCTACAATGAGCAGTTCTTC. Its protein is CARRSPAYNEQFF. The complete variable domain, with remaining parts taken from reference TRBV30 and TRBJ2-1, reads SQTIHQWPATLVQPVGSPLSLECTVEGTSNPNLYWYRQAAGRGLQLLFYSVGIGQISSEVPQNLSASRPQDRQFILSSKKLLLSDSGFYLCARRSPAYNEQFFGPGTRLTVL.